Listed below are T cell receptor beta chains from one sample, sequenced in a study of T cell changes during pregnancy in multiple sclerosis. Sequencing was performed with immunoSEQ multiplex PCR; in TCRdb, only in-frame clones are kept and a portion is missing. This sample has about 76,000 clones, with roughly 93% found just once. The input for sequencing was peripheral blood, taken in the second trimester of pregnancy. Receptor source: a female donor with multiple sclerosis, enrolled in a pregnancy study. Both conserved end residues are part of each CDR3. Fields, in order: V gene, J gene, D gene, clone size, CDR3 protein, CDR3 DNA. A D gene is named only where the DNA matches it firmly. The listing skips clone size in some rows; elsewhere it reads once, few, many or a size class.

TRBV7-6,TRBJ2-3,TRBD2,NA,CASSFLSSSGSTDTQYF,TGTGCCAGCAGCTTCTTATCCTCTAGCGGTAGCACAGATACGCAGTATTTT
TRBV5-1,TRBJ2-1,TRBD2,NA,CASSLMSSGGNEQFF,TGCGCCAGCAGCTTGATGTCTAGCGGGGGCAATGAGCAGTTCTTC
TRBV6-5,TRBJ2-3,NA,NA,CASSYAPGLVPDTQYF,TGTGCCAGCAGTTACGCCCCGGGACTTGTGCCCGATACGCAGTATTTT
TRBV7-6,TRBJ1-1,NA,NA,CASSLGRGIGTEAFF,TGTGCCAGCAGCTTAGGTCGCGGGATTGGCACTGAAGCTTTCTTT
TRBV11-2,TRBJ2-7,NA,NA,CASSLEQYEQYF,TGTGCCAGCAGCTTAGAACAGTACGAGCAGTACTTC
TRBV18,TRBJ1-5,TRBD1,NA,CASSPTGLDSNQPQHF,TGTGCCAGCTCACCGACAGGGTTGGATAGCAATCAGCCCCAGCATTTT
TRBV7-8,TRBJ1-1,NA,NA,CASSSVRNGEAFF,TGTGCCAGCAGCTCTGTGAGAAACGGGGAAGCTTTCTTT
TRBV7-2,TRBJ1-4,NA,NA,CASSPEATTNEKLFF,TGTGCCAGCAGCCCGGAGGCAACAACTAATGAAAAACTGTTTTTT
TRBV19,TRBJ1-5,NA,NA,CASSTQAGGNQPQHF,TGTGCCAGTAGTACTCAGGCGGGGGGCAATCAGCCCCAGCATTTT
TRBV18,TRBJ2-4,NA,NA,CASSASVAKNIQYF,TGTGCCAGCTCCGCCAGCGTAGCCAAAAACATTCAGTACTTC
TRBV2,TRBJ1-5,NA,NA,CASSLNQPQHF,TGTGCCAGCAGTCTTAATCAGCCCCAGCATTTT
TRBV11-2,TRBJ2-5,TRBD2,NA,CASSTLAGDFKGETQYF,TGTGCCAGCAGTACACTAGCGGGGGACTTCAAGGGGGAGACCCAGTACTTC
TRBV27,TRBJ2-3,NA,NA,CASSPRTFTGYTQYF,TGTGCCAGCAGTCCGCGAACCTTTACCGGGTATACGCAGTATTTT
TRBV15,TRBJ2-5,NA,NA,CATSRASEETQYF,TGTGCCACCAGCAGAGCCAGCGAAGAGACCCAGTACTTC
TRBV28,TRBJ2-5,TRBD1,once,CASSAGTGGRETQYF,TGTGCCAGCAGTGCCGGGACAGGGGGCAGGGAGACCCAGTACTTC
TRBV28,TRBJ1-2,TRBD1,once,CASTMAGQGPYGYTF,TGTGCCAGCACCATGGCGGGACAGGGACCTTATGGCTACACCTTC
TRBV2,TRBJ2-3,TRBD2,NA,CASSTSGADTQYF,TGTGCCAGCAGCACTAGCGGGGCAGATACGCAGTATTTT